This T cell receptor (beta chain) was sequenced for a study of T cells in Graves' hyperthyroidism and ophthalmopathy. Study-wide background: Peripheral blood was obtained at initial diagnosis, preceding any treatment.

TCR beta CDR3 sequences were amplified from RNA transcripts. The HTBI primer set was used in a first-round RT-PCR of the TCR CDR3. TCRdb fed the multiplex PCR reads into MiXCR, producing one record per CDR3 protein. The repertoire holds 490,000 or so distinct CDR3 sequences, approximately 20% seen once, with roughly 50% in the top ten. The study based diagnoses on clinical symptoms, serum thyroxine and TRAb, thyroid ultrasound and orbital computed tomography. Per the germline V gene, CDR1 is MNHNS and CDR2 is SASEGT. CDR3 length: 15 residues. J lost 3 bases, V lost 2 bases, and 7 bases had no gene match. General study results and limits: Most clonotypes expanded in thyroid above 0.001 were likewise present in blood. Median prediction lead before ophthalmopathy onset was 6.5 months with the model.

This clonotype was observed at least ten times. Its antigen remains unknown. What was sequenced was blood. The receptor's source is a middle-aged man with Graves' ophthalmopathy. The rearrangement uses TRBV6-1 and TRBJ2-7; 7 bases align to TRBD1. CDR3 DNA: TGTGCCAGCAGTGAATACGGGACAGCCATCTACGAGCAGTACTTC. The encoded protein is CASSEYGTAIYEQYF.